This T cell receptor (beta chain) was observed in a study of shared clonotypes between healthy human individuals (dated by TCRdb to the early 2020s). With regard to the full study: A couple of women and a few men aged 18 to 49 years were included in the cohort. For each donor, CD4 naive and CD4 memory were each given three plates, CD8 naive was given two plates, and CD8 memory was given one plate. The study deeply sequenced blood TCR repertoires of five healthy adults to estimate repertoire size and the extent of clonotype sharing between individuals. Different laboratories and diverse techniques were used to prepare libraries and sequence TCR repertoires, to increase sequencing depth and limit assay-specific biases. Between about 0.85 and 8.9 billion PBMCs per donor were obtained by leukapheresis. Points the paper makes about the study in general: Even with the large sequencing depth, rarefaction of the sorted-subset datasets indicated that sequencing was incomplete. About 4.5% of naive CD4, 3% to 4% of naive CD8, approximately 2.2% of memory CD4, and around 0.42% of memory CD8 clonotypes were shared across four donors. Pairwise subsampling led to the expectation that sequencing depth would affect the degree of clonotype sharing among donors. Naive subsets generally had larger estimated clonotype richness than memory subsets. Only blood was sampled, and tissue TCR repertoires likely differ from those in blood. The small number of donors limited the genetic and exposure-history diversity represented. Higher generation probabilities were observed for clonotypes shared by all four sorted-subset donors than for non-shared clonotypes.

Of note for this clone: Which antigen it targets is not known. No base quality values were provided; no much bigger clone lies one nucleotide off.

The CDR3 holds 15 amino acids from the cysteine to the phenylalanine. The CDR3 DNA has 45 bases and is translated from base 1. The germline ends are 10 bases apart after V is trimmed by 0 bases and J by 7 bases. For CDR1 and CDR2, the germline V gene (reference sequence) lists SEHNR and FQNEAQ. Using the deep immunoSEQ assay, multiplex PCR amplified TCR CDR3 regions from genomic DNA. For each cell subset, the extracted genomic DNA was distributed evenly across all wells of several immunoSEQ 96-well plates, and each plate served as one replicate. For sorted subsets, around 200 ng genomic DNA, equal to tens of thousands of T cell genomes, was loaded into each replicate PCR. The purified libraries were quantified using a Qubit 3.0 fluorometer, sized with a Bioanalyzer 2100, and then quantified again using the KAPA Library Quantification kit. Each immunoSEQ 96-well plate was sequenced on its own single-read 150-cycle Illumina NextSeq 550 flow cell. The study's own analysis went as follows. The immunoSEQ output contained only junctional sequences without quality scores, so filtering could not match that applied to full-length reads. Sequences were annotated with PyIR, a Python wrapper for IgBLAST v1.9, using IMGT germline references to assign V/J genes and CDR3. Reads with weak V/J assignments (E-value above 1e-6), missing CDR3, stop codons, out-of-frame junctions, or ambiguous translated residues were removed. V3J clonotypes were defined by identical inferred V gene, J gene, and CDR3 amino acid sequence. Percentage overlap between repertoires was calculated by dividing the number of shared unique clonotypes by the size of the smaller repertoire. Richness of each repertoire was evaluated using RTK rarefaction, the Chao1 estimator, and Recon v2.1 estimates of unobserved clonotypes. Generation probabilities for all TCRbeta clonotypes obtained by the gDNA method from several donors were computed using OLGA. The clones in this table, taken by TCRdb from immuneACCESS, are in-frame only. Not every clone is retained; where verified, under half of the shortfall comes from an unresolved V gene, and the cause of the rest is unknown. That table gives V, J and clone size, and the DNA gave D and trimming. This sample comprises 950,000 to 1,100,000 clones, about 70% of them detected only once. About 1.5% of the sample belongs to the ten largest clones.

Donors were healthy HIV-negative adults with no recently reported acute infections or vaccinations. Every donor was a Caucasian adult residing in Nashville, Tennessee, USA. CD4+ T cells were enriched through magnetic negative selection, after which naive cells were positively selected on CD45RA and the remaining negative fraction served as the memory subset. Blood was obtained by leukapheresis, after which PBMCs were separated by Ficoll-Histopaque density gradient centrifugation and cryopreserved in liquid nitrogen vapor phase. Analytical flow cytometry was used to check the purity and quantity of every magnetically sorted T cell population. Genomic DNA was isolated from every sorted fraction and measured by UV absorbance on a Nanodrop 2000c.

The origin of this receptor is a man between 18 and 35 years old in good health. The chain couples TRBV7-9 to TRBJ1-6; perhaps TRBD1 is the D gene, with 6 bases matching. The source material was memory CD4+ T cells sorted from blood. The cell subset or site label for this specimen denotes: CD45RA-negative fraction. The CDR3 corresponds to CASSLASGENSPLHF. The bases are TGTGCCAGCAGCTTAGCGTCAGGGGAGAATTCACCCCTCCACTTT.